The 18 T cell receptor beta chains below all came from one sample that was sequenced in a study of response to subunit inactivated influenza vaccine (dated by TCRdb to between 2017 and 2018). The library relied on RT-PCR. Reads for this sample came from an Illumina HiSeq 2500. TCRdb itself trimmed the public reads at Q25 with fastp, ran MiXCR and retained productive beta chains. Under each unique CDR3 protein, matching rows form one entry showing the most common genes and DNA. This sample holds approximately 500,000 distinct CDR3 sequences; approximately 15% were observed only once. The top ten hold approximately 12% of the sample. Sequences were derived from PBMCs from blood, sampled about 12 days after vaccination. The receptors originated from a man in his fifties or sixties who received an inactivated influenza vaccine. Donor details come from another sample of the same person, matched by shared clones.

Only a few counts were recorded for this clonotype. This chain connects TRBV5-1 to TRBJ2-7; TRBD2 matches 10 bases. The J segment lost 5 bases and the V segment lost 3 bases, leaving 8 bases of the junction unmatched. The germline V gene has CDR1 SGHRS and CDR2 YFSETQ. This CDR3 comprises 15 residues. CDR3 amino acids: CASSSSAGGLNEQYF. In nucleotides, the CDR3 is TGCGCCAGCAGCTCCTCAGCGGGAGGGCTCAACGAGCAGTACTTC.

The table lists this clonotype with a few counts. V usage is TRBV15 and J usage is TRBJ2-1; TRBD2 agrees at 11 bases. Trimming removed 3 bases from V and 5 bases from J; junction bases left unmatched: 3. The CDR3 consists of 15 residues. Germline CDR1 LNHNV, CDR2 YYDKDF (reference sequence). The CDR3 spells CATSRTSGVDNEQFF. For the CDR3, the DNA is TGTGCCACCAGCAGGACTAGCGGGGTAGACAATGAGCAGTTCTTC.

The V and J genes are TRBV2 and TRBJ2-1; 11 nucleotides line up with TRBD2. Trimming took 6 bases from V and 2 from J; bases not matched to a gene: 3. Germline CDR1 reads SNHLY; CDR2 reads FYNNEI. This CDR3 contains 15 residues. The CDR3 here is CASRILAGAYNEQFF. In nucleotides, the CDR3 is TGTGCCAGCAGGATACTAGCGGGGGCCTACAATGAGCAGTTCTTC.

This clonotype was observed a handful of times. The chain couples TRBV5-1 to TRBJ2-1, with D possibly TRBD1 on 5 matching bases. The CDR3 consists of 13 residues. From germline, CDR1 is SGHRS and CDR2 YFSETQ. The V end was cut by 1 base, the J end by 10 bases, with 12 bases between. CDR3 protein: CASSLSQVGEQFF. The CDR3 DNA reads as TGCGCCAGCAGCTTGTCACAGGTGGGAGAGCAGTTCTTC.

This clonotype was detected ten times or more. The chain carries TRBV29-1 and TRBJ2-1; no clear D gene. The ends were cut back, 4 bases at V and 4 bases at J, with 14 bases in the middle. The CDR3 is 14 amino acids. Germline CDR1 and CDR2: SQVTM and ANQGSEA. In DNA, the CDR3 is TGCAGCGTTGTTTCGGAACTCGTTTACAATGAGCAGTTCTTC. This codes for CSVVSELVYNEQFF.

This clonotype was counted at least ten times. V and J are TRBV24-1 and TRBJ2-3, with D perhaps matching TRBD2 (5 bases). Trimming stripped 3 bases from V and 2 bases from J, with 5 bases between. This CDR3 has 13 residues. Germline lookup yields CDR1 KGHDR and CDR2 SFDVKD. The CDR3 protein is CATSDDYTDTQYF. CDR3 DNA sequence: TGTGCCACCAGTGATGACTACACAGATACGCAGTATTTT.

The chain uses TRBV20-1 and TRBJ2-3, with TRBD1 identical over 8 bases. The germline V gene encodes CDR1 DFQATT and CDR2 SNEGSKA (reference sequence). The junction had 16 bases not matched to a gene; V was cut back by 5 bases and J by 3 bases. CDR3 size: 17 residues. This CDR3 is CSADFPQGAGGTDTQYF. The DNA for the CDR3 is TGCAGTGCTGATTTTCCCCAGGGGGCTGGAGGAACAGATACGCAGTATTTT.

The genes are TRBV6-2 or TRBV6-3 and TRBJ1-4; 7 bases are shared with TRBD1. V lost 5 bases, J lost 7 bases, and 10 bases stayed unmatched. The CDR3 length is 15 residues. Germline lookup yields CDR1 MNHEY and CDR2 SVGEGT. The CDR3 nucleotides read TGTGCCAGCAGTCGGACAGGCGCGCAAGGTGAAAAACTGTTTTTT. This sequence encodes CASSRTGAQGEKLFF.

This clonotype was seen a handful of times. The chain couples TRBV9 to TRBJ1-5; unclear D gene. The CDR3 extends over 14 amino acids. The V end lost 0 bases, the J end lost 0 bases, and 4 bases lay between the germline ends. Germline V gene sequence: CDR1 SGDLS, CDR2 YYNGEE. The CDR3 is CASSVGFSNQPQHF. The CDR3, as DNA: TGTGCCAGCAGCGTAGGATTTAGCAATCAGCCCCAGCATTTT. The full variable domain, in which reference TRBV9 and TRBJ1-5 provide the parts outside the CDR3, is DSGVTQTPKHLITATGQRVTLRCSPRSGDLSVYWYQQSLDQGLQFLIQYYNGEERAKGNILERFSAQQFPDLHSELNLSSLELGDSALYFCASSVGFSNQPQHFGDGTRLSIL.

The table lists this clonotype with a few counts. The V call is TRBV12-3 or TRBV12-4, the J call TRBJ2-7, with 9 nucleotides matching TRBD2. The CDR3 has 14 residues. The trim removed 6 bases at V and 6 bases at J, leaving 9 bases unmatched. Written as DNA, the CDR3 is TGTGCCAGCAGGGATAGCGGGAGTTGGTCCGAGCAGTACTTC. This codes for CASRDSGSWSEQYF.

This clonotype occurred once. The chain couples TRBV11-2 to TRBJ2-5; no firm D call. The CDR3 is 15 amino acids. Trimming pared 2 bases from V and 2 bases from J, leaving 12 bases between. In germline, CDR1 is SGHAT, CDR2 FQNNGV. The CDR3 region is CASSLLSFYQETQYF. DNA of the CDR3: TGTGCCAGCAGCTTACTGAGTTTCTATCAAGAGACCCAGTACTTC.

This sequence joins TRBV4-1 and TRBJ2-7, with TRBD2 matching over 7 bases. The CDR3 is made up of 15 amino acids. Trimming at V came to 1 base and at J to 5 bases, leaving 8 bases not matched to a gene. Per the germline V gene, CDR1 is MGHRA and CDR2 is YSYEKL. CDR3 region: CASSQVAGEVHEQYF. The DNA of the CDR3 is TGCGCCAGCAGCCAAGTGGCGGGAGAGGTCCACGAGCAGTACTTC.

The sample holds a few counts of this clonotype. The chain employs TRBV12-3 or TRBV12-4 and TRBJ2-1, with a tentative D call TRBD1 (7 bases). Trimming cost V 5 bases and J 2 bases, with 16 bases left between them. CDR3 length: 16 residues. The CDR3 here is CASSSTGAGPYNEQFF. CDR3 bases: TGTGCCAGCAGTAGTACAGGGGCGGGACCCTACAATGAGCAGTTCTTC.

This clonotype was counted only a few times. The genes are TRBV5-1 and TRBJ2-2; D ambiguous. Germline CDR1 SGHRS, CDR2 YFSETQ. The CDR3 length is 15 residues. Between the trimmed V and J ends, which lost 1 base and 4 bases, there was a span of 11 bases. The CDR3 region has the DNA TGCGCCAGCAGCTTGTCCTTCCGAAGCACCGGGGAGCTGTTTTTT. Translating it yields CASSLSFRSTGELFF.

Many counts were recorded for this clonotype. This chain connects TRBV7-9 to TRBJ1-1; no firm D call. This CDR3 comprises 12 residues. Trimming took 1 base from V and 8 from J, leaving 8 bases between them. Germline V gene data show CDR1 as SEHNR and CDR2 as FQNEAQ (reference sequence). CDR3 sequence: CASSLDRFEAFF. The CDR3 coding sequence is TGTGCCAGCAGCTTAGATAGGTTCGAAGCTTTCTTT.

This clonotype has more than one count but fewer than ten. The V and J genes are TRBV4-3 and TRBJ2-5, with 9 bases matching TRBD1. CDR1 and CDR2 from the germline V gene are LGHNA and YSLEER. This CDR3 comprises 16 residues. Germline trimming cut 4 bases from V and 2 bases from J; bases unmatched to any gene: 8. CDR3: CASSPSGTGRQETQYF. DNA of the CDR3: TGCGCCAGCAGCCCTTCTGGGACAGGGAGGCAAGAGACCCAGTACTTC.

This clonotype was seen a handful of times. The chain recombines TRBV7-8 with TRBJ2-7, with 10 bases that match TRBD2. From germline, CDR1 is SGHVS and CDR2 FQNEAQ. There are 15 residues in the CDR3. The trim removed 1 base at V and 5 bases at J, leaving 5 bases unmatched. The CDR3 DNA is TGTGCCAGCAGCTTAGTGGCTAGCGGGGGCCACGAGCAGTACTTC. Residues: CASSLVASGGHEQYF.

V and J are TRBV7-6 and TRBJ1-1; 7 bases agree with TRBD1. Germline lookup yields CDR1 SGHVS and CDR2 FNYEAQ. This CDR3 has 12 amino acids. The V segment lost 6 bases and the J segment 6 bases; nucleotides outside the gene matches: 4. CDR3: CASSSGGAEAFF. In nucleotides, the CDR3 is TGTGCCAGCAGTTCAGGGGGGGCTGAAGCTTTCTTT.